Each of the 12 T cell receptor beta chains below was sequenced from the same sample in a study of shared clonotypes between healthy human individuals. TCRdb's table, derived via immunoSEQ multiplex PCR, lists solely in-frame clones and lacks some. Among 780,000 or so clones, approximately 72% were seen once, and the ten largest hold roughly 1.8%. The sequencing sample was made of memory CD4+ T cells sorted from blood. Subset denoted: CD45RA-negative fraction. The receptor set was obtained from a woman aged 30 to 39 in good health.

J is TRBJ2-4 and V is TRBV7-2; D possibly corresponds to TRBD2 (5 bases). V dropped 4 bases and J dropped 9 bases, with 10 bases sitting between them. This CDR3 is 12 amino acids long. Per germline, CDR1 SGHTA and CDR2 FQGNSA. Here the CDR3 reads CASSSGGFIQYF. The CDR3 DNA reads as TGTGCCAGCAGCTCCGGCGGGTTCATTCAGTACTTC.

The J gene is TRBJ1-2, the V gene TRBV27; D ambiguous. Germline lookup yields CDR1 MNHEY and CDR2 SMNVEV (reference sequence). The V and J ends lost 4 bases and 8 bases respectively, with 20 bases between them. There are 15 residues in the CDR3. The CDR3 protein is CASSSPGNARSGYTF. CDR3 bases: TGTGCCAGCAGTTCGCCCGGGAACGCCAGAAGCGGCTACACCTTC.

The rearrangement joins TRBV6-5 to TRBJ2-6; D is perhaps TRBD1 (6 bases). The V and J ends lost 6 bases and 0 bases respectively, with 9 bases between them. CDR1 and CDR2 (germline): MNHEY, SVGAGI. The CDR3 extends over 15 amino acids. CDR3 sequence reads: CASRLGHSGANVLTF. The CDR3 DNA follows: TGTGCCAGCAGACTGGGACACTCTGGGGCCAACGTCCTGACTTTC.

The rearrangement links TRBV19 to TRBJ2-1, with TRBD2 matching 8 bases. V lost 4 bases and J lost 9; bases outside the gene matches: 11. CDR3 length: 15 amino acids. CDR1 and CDR2 from the germline V gene are LNHDA and SQIVND (reference sequence). The CDR3 here is CASSTQGAGDLEQFF. The CDR3 coding sequence is TGTGCCAGTAGTACGCAGGGAGCGGGAGATCTTGAGCAGTTCTTC.

CDR3 loop: CASSEVQRRYGYTF. The CDR3 bases are TGTGCCAGCAGTGAAGTACAGCGTCGCTATGGCTACACCTTC. The chain uses TRBV2 and TRBJ1-2; D call uncertain. There are 14 residues in the CDR3. The germline V gene encodes CDR1 SNHLY and CDR2 FYNNEI. Trimming pared 1 base from V and 4 bases from J, leaving 10 bases between.

The rearrangement uses TRBV30 and TRBJ2-1; possible D gene TRBD2, 5 bases. The CDR3 covers 11 residues. V dropped 8 bases and J dropped 7 bases, with 12 bases sitting between them. In germline, CDR1 is GTSNPN, CDR2 SVGIG (reference sequence). CDR3 amino acids: CARGRGNEQFF. In nucleotides, the CDR3 is TGTGCCCGGGGTAGAGGAAATGAGCAGTTCTTC.

The chain links TRBV4-2 to TRBJ1-5; D not certain. This CDR3 contains 13 residues. Trimming cost V 5 bases and J 6 bases, with 11 bases left between them. Germline V gene sequence: CDR1 LGHNA, CDR2 YNFKEQ. The CDR3 coding sequence is TGTGCCAGCAGCTTGGATCCCAGTCAGCCCCAGCATTTT. It is translated as CASSLDPSQPQHF.

The rearrangement joins TRBV7-9 to TRBJ2-2, with TRBD2 identical over 11 bases. Germline trimming cut 5 bases from V and 7 bases from J; bases unmatched to any gene: 6. The CDR3 has 15 residues. CDR1 SEHNR and CDR2 FQNEAQ come from the germline V gene (reference sequence). The CDR3 sequence is CASSPLAGGIGELFF. CDR3 bases: TGTGCCAGCAGCCCTCTAGCGGGAGGCATCGGGGAGCTGTTTTTT.

The sample holds one count of this clone. This sequence joins TRBV7-2 and TRBJ2-3, with TRBD2 matching over 7 bases. The CDR3 totals 15 residues. Germline lookup yields CDR1 SGHTA and CDR2 FQGNSA. V dropped 5 bases and J dropped 0; count of bases not matched to a gene: 5. CDR3 sequence reads: CASSPGLTSTDTQYF. The CDR3 nucleotides are TGTGCCAGCAGCCCGGGACTAACTAGCACAGATACGCAGTATTTT.

With regard to this clone: A read error is possible here, since a much larger clone lies one base away. This sample includes further DNA sequences coding for the same CDR3. CDR3 sequence (DNA): TGTGCCACCAGCAGAGGCCTGGACAATGAGCAGTTCTTC. Translated, it gives CATSRGLDNEQFF. The V call is TRBV15, the J call TRBJ2-1; no definite D call. Germline values: CDR1 LNHNV, CDR2 YYDKDF (reference sequence). The CDR3 sequence is 13 residues long. The V end was cut by 1 base, the J end by 5 bases, with 6 bases between.

The V gene is TRBV4-1, the J gene TRBJ2-5; D is perhaps TRBD1 (6 bases). The CDR3 sequence is 16 residues long. The V gene lost 1 base and the J gene lost 3 bases, with 15 bases spanning the gap. Germline V gene data show CDR1 as MGHRA and CDR2 as YSYEKL. CDR3 loop: CASSQVGSQGKETQYF. DNA for the CDR3: TGCGCCAGCAGCCAAGTTGGATCACAGGGAAAAGAGACCCAGTACTTC.

This clone has at least ten counts. The CDR3 loop reads CASSGRQVSEQYF. CDR3 nucleotide sequence: TGTGCCAGCAGTGGTCGACAGGTCTCCGAGCAGTACTTC. V and J are TRBV6-1 and TRBJ2-7, with D possibly TRBD1 on 6 matching bases. The V gene lost 4 bases and the J gene lost 6 bases, with 13 bases spanning the gap. Germline V CDR1 and CDR2: MNHNS, SASEGT. The CDR3 sequence is 13 residues long.